The TCR beta chain under discussion was sequenced for a study of T-cell reconstitution after alpha-beta-depleted transplantation in children (dated by TCRdb to 2015 to 2016). Looking at the study overall: T-cell immune reconstitution after TCRalphabeta/CD19-depleted allogeneic hematopoietic cell transplantation in children was quantitatively tracked in the study by means of TCR repertoire profiling.

Broad study findings and their caveats: The apparently early recovery of alphabetaT-cell counts about two months after transplant reportedly depended on only several hundred rapidly expanded clones that came from non-depleted graft cells. Over the following months the frequencies of hyperexpanded clones went down, and after one year T-cell counts and TCRbeta diversity were mostly credited to newly produced T cells. In some patients, the high TCRbeta diversity seen at day 60 was put down to recipient T cells and intrathymic progenitors that had survived conditioning.

Looking up the germline V gene (reference sequence) yields CDR1 SEHNR and CDR2 FQNEAQ. The germline ends are 19 bases apart after V is trimmed by 6 bases and J by 5 bases. The CDR3 spans 15 residues, from the cysteine through the phenylalanine. Only CDR3 DNA is held: 45 bases, read in frame from base 1. Library construction relied on PCR. Sequencing took place on an Illumina HiSeq 2500. TCR libraries were prepared with molecular barcoding, using unique molecular identifiers to normalize TCRbeta repertoire quantification. TCRdb handled the public reads itself, with Q25 trimming in fastp and clone calling in MiXCR, and kept productive beta chains. Each entry is one CDR3 protein sequence, shown with its most common DNA and genes. The table for this sample lists around 110,000 distinct CDR3 sequences; about a tenth of them were counted only once. The leading ten clones occupy under 35% of the sample. Worth noting for this clonotype: It lacks a known antigen. It has no much larger one-base neighbor in the sample; base qualities were not kept.

The sample's treatment or condition label, decoded: allogeneic hematopoietic cell transplantation with graft depleted of TCRalphabeta T cells and CD19 B cells. TCRalphabeta/CD19-depleted allogeneic hematopoietic cell grafts were given to the transplant recipients, all of whom were children. The sequence came from a boy aged 2 to 10 with acute lymphoblastic leukemia, due to receive a stem cell transplant. The sample here was PBMCs, taken before TCRalphabeta/CD19-depleted stem cell transplant. This sequence uses TRBV7-9 and TRBJ1-1, with TRBD1 as a weak D call on 6 bases. This receptor carries the CDR3 CASRAEGGARTEAFF. The base sequence is TGTGCCAGCAGGGCCGAGGGGGGCGCGAGGACTGAAGCTTTCTTT.